This entry describes one T cell receptor (beta chain). The entry originates in a study of cytomegalovirus exposure and HLA in healthy donors. Unrecorded immune exposure was likely among donors, who were nominally healthy when sampled. The V gene lost 9 bases and the J gene lost 0 bases, with 9 bases spanning the gap. CDR1 and CDR2 from the germline V gene are LNHNV and YYDKDF (reference sequence). There are 13 residues in the CDR3. Amplification used 60 Vbeta primers and 13 Jbeta primers. The table came from immunoSEQ multiplex PCR; TCRdb's copy has only in-frame clones and leaves some out. Seen here are about 140,000 clones, about three quarters observed once, and the top ten hold about 1.6%.

The sample was PBMCs. J is TRBJ1-3 and V is TRBV15, with a weak D call TRBD1 (5 bases). The sequence was collected from a female donor in good health and CMV-seronegative. DNA for the CDR3: TGTGCCACGCGGGACCCCTCTGGAAACACCATATATTTT. Protein: CATRDPSGNTIYF.